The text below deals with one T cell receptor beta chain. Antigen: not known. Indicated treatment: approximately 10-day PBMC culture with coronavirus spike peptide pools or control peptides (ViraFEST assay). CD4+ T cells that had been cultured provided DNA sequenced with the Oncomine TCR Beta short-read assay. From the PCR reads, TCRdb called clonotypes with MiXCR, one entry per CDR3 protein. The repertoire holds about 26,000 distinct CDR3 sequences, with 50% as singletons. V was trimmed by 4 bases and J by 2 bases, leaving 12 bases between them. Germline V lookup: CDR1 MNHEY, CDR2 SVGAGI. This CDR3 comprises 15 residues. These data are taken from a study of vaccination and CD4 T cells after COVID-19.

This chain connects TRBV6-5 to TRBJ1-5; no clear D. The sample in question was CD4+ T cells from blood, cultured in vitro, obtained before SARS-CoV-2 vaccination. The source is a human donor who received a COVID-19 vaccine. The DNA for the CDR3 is TGTGCCAGCAGTTCCTCAGGAAGCGGCAATCAGCCCCAGCATTTT. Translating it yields CASSSSGSGNQPQHF.